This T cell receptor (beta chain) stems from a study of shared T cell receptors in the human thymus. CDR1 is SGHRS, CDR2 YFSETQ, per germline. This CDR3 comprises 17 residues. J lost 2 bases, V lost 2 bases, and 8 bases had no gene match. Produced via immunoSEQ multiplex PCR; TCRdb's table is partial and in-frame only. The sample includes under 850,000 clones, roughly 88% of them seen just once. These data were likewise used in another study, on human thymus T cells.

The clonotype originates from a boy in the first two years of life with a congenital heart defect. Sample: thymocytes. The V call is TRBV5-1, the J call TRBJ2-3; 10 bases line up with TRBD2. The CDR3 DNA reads TGCGCCAGCAGCTTTGTTGTGGGACTAGCGATCACAGATACGCAGTATTTT. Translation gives CASSFVVGLAITDTQYF.